This TCR beta chain was retrieved from a study of blood T cells in healthy people across ages. Each donor gave approximately 9.5 milliliters of peripheral blood. This clonotype occurred a few times. Using a J-beta primer mix together with a sample-barcoded 5' primer, a second PCR was run for about 6 to 11 cycles. TCRdb called the 5' RACE reads again in MiXCR, with one record for every CDR3 protein. The sample shows 650,000 to 800,000 distinct CDR3 sequences, roughly 44% of them seen only once. Sequenced material: blood. The clonotype comes from a man aged 60 to 69 in good health.

The CDR3 sequence: CASSYTTGLIYNEQFF. The CDR3 nucleotides read TGTGCCAGCAGCTACACGACAGGGTTGATATACAATGAGCAGTTCTTC. This rearrangement joins TRBV11-1 to TRBJ2-1, with 7 bases that match TRBD1. After removal of 4 bases from V and 4 bases from J, the junction contained 10 bases not matched to a gene. Germline-derived CDR1 and CDR2 are SGHAT and FQDESV (reference sequence). The CDR3 consists of 16 residues.